Sequencing of this TCR beta chain was carried out in a study of T cells after yellow fever vaccination. Overall study context: The SMART-Seq v4 Ultra Low Input method served to prepare the low-cell-number fractions. Study observations and caveats: Contamination by abundant bulk-population clonotypes could be present in FACS-sorted repertoires.

This clonotype was recorded many times. Its specificity is unknown. By 5'RACE template switching, TCR cDNA was produced, with a universal primer site and UMIs added in the process. TCRdb re-derived calls from the 5' RACE reads in MiXCR, one entry per CDR3 protein. The table records about 75,000 distinct CDR3 sequences, about 7.2% of them present only once. CDR1 is ENHRY, CDR2 SYGVKD, per germline. Trimming removed 5 bases from V and 9 bases from J; junction bases left unmatched: 6. The CDR3 length is 13 residues. The receptor was isolated from a man aged 18-30 years who received the YFV17D yellow fever vaccine. The rearrangement joins TRBV10-3 to TRBJ2-1, with TRBD1 identical over 8 bases. Sequencing used CD8+ T cells sorted from PBMCs, obtained 10 days after the first yellow fever vaccination. CDR3 nucleotides: TGTGCCATCAGTCCCGCACAGGGGGGTGAGCAGTTCTTC. This gives the protein CAISPAQGGEQFF.